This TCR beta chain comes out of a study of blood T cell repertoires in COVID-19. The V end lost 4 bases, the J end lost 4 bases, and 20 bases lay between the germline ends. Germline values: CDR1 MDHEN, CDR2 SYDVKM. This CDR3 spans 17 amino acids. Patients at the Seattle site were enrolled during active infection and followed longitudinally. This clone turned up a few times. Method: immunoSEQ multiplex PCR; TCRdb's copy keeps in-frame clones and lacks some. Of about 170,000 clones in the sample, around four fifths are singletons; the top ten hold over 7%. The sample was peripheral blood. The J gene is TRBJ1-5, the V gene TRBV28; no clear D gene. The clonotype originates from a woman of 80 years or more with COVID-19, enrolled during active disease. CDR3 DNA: TGTGCCAGCAGTTCGAGAAAGGTGGCTTCGGGAAATCAGCCCCAGCATTTT. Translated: CASSSRKVASGNQPQHF.